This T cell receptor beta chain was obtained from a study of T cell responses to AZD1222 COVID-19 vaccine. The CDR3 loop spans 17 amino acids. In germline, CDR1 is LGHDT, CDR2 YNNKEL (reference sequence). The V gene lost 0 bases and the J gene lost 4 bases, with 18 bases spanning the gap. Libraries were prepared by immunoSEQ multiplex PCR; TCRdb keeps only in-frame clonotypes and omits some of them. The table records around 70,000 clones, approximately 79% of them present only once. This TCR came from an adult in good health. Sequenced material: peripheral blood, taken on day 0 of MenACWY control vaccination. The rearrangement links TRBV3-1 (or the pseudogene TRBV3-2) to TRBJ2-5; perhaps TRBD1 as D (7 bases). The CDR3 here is CASSQDLGRGAGETQYF. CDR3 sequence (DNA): TGTGCCAGCAGCCAAGATCTAGGCAGGGGGGCAGGAGAGACCCAGTACTTC.